The entry that follows covers one TCR beta chain sequence. Its target is unknown. This CDR3 is 15 amino acids long. Germline CDR1 and CDR2: LNHDA and SQIVND (reference sequence). The J segment lost 4 bases and the V segment lost 5 bases, leaving 8 bases of the junction unmatched. Profiling relied on immunoSEQ multiplex PCR, and the TCRdb table lists in-frame clones only, not all of them. In the table there are about 340,000 clones, more than 80% of which are singletons. The data were obtained in a study of cytomegalovirus exposure and HLA in healthy donors. Study observations and caveats: Many donors shared some public TCRs, even though most TCR sequences were rare. Diagnosis of cytomegalovirus status made by the classifier reportedly showed high specificity and sensitivity.

The origin of this receptor is a woman between 18 and 30 years old in good health and CMV-seronegative. This chain links TRBV19 with TRBJ1-1, with TRBD1 matching over 9 bases. The material sequenced was PBMCs. CDR3 nucleotides: TGTGCCAGTAGTTTGTGGACAGGGGTTGCCACTGAAGCTTTCTTT. It yields the protein CASSLWTGVATEAFF. The full variable domain, its missing parts supplied by reference TRBV19 and TRBJ1-1, is DGGITQSPKYLFRKEGQNVTLSCEQNLNHDAMYWYRQDPGQGLRLIYYSQIVNDFQKGDIAEGYSVSREKKESFPLTVTSAQKNPTAFYLCASSLWTGVATEAFFGQGTRLTVV.